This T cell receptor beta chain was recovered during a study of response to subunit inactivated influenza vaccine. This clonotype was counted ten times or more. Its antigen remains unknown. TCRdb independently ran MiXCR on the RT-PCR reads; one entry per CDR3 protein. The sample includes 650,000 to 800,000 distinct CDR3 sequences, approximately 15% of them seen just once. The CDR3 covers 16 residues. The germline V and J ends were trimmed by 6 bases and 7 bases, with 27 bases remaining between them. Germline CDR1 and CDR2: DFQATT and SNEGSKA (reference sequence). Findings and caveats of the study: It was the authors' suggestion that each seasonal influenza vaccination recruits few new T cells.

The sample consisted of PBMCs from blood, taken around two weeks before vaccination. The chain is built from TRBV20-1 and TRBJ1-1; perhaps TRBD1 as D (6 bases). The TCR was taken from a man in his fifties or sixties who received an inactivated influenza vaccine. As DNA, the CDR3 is TGCAGTGCACTACCCGCCCTCGGGGGCGCTAACTATGAAGCTTTCTTT. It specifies CSALPALGGANYEAFF.